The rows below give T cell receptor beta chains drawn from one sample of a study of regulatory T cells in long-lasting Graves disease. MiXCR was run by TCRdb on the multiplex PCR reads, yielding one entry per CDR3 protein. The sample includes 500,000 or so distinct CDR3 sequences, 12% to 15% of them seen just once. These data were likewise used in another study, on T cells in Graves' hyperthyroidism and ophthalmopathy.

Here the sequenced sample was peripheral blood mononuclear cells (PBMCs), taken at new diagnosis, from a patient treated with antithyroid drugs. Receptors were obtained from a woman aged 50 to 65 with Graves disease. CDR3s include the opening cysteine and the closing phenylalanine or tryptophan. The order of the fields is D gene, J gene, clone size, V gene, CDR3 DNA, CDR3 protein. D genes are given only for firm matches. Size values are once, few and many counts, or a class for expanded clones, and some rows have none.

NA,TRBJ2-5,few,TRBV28,TGTGCCAGCAGTTTTTCCAGGGTGGGAGAGACCCAGTACTTC,CASSFSRVGETQYF
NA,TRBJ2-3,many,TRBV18,TGTGCCAGCTCACCACTAGAAGATACGCAGTATTTT,CASSPLEDTQYF
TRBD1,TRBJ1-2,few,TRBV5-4,TGTGCCAGCAGACCCGGGACAGACGCTAACTATGGCTACACCTTC,CASRPGTDANYGYTF
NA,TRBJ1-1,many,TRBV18,TGTGCCAGTTCCACGGGGGGGGGCTGGGACACTGAAGCTTTCTTT,CASSTGGGWDTEAFF
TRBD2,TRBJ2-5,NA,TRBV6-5,TGTGCCAGCAGTTACTCTGGTACTAGCGGGAGGAGAAACAATGAGCAGTACTTC,CASSYSGTSGRRNNEQYF
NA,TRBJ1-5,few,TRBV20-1,TGCAGTGCTAGAGATCGGCAGGGCTTCACTGGCCAGCCCCAGCATTTT,CSARDRQGFTGQPQHF
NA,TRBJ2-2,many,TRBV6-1,TGTGCCAGCACATCCCCGAACACCGGGGAGCTGTTTTTT,CASTSPNTGELFF
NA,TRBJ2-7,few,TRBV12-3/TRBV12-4,TGTGCCAGCAGTTCACCACAGGGCTACACCTACGAGCAGTACTTC,CASSSPQGYTYEQYF
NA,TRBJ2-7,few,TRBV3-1,TGTGCCAGCAGCCAAGACACCAGGGTCTTTCCCTACGAGCAGTACTTC,CASSQDTRVFPYEQYF
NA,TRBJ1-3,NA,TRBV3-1,TGTGCCAGCAGCCAGGGGATTAGGAGCTCTGGAAACACCATATATTTT,CASSQGIRSSGNTIYF
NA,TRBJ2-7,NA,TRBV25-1,TGTGCCAGCAGTGAACCTCCCAGGGACGGTATTGGTTACGAGCAGTACTTC,CASSEPPRDGIGYEQYF
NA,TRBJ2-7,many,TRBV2,TGTGCCAGCACCACGGAACGATACGAGCAGTACTTC,CASTTERYEQYF
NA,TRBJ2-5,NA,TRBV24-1,TGTGCCACCAGTGATTGGGAAGAGACCCAGTACTTC,CATSDWEETQYF
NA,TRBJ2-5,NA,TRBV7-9,TGTGCCAGCAGCCCCGAGTCGGTGAGGGAGACCCAGTACTTC,CASSPESVRETQYF
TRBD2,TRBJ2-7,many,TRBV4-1,TGCGCCAGCAGCCAAGATGATAGGCGGGAGGGTGTCGAGCAGTACTTC,CASSQDDRREGVEQYF
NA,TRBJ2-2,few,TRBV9,TGTGCCAGCAAGGGCCACGTTGGGGGAAACACCGGGGAGCTGTTTTTT,CASKGHVGGNTGELFF
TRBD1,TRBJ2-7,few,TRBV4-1,TGCGCCAGCAGCCAGGATCCGGGACAGGGATTCTACGAGCAGTACTTC,CASSQDPGQGFYEQYF
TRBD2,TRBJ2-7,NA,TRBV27,TGTGCCAGCAGTTTACCACAAAACCAGCTAGCGGGAGAGTACGAGCAGTACTTC,CASSLPQNQLAGEYEQYF
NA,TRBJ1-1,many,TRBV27,TGTGCCAGCAGTTTCTACGGGGGGGGCGGGGTCTCCTCGATTTTGAACACTGAAGCTTTCTTT,CASSFYGGGGVSSILNTEAFF
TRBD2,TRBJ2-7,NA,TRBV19,TGTGCCAGTAGTATAGGGAGCGGGAGAACCTACGAGCAGTACTTC,CASSIGSGRTYEQYF
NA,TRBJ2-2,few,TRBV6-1,TGTGCCAGCAGTCCCCAGACATTCACCGGGGAGCTGTTTTTT,CASSPQTFTGELFF
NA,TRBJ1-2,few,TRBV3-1,TGTGCCAGCAGCCAAGAGGGAGCTAACTATGGCTACACCTTC,CASSQEGANYGYTF
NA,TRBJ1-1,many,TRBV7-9,TGTGCCAGCAGTTTCGGCAGCGAAGCTTTCTTT,CASSFGSEAFF
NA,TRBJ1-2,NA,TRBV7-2,TGTGCCAGCAGCCCAACCCTGACCCGGGCCACTAACTATGGCTACACCTTC,CASSPTLTRATNYGYTF
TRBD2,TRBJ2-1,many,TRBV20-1,TGCAGTGCTAGAGCTCCCCGGACTAGCGGGATGAGGTACAATGAGCAGTTCTTC,CSARAPRTSGMRYNEQFF
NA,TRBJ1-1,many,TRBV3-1,TGTGCCAGCAGCCGGCAACCGAACACTGAAGCTTTCTTT,CASSRQPNTEAFF
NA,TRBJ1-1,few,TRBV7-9,TGTGCCAGCAGCTTCGGGCCAGAACTGAACACTGAAGCTTTCTTT,CASSFGPELNTEAFF
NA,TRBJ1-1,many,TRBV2,TGTGCCAGCAGTGAAGGGAAGGGCTTCACTGAAGCTTTCTTT,CASSEGKGFTEAFF
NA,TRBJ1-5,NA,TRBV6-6,TGTGCCAGCAGTTACTCGAGTACACCAATTGACGGTCAGCCCCAGCATTTT,CASSYSSTPIDGQPQHF
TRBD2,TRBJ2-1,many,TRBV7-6,TGTGCCAGCAGCCCATCCCGGGAGGGCAATGAGCAGTTCTTC,CASSPSREGNEQFF
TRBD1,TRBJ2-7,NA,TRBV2,TGTGCCAGCACCGGGACAGGGGGCTTATACGAGCAGTACTTC,CASTGTGGLYEQYF
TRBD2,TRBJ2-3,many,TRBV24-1,TGTGCCACCAGTGACCGGACTAGCGAGACAGATACGCAGTATTTT,CATSDRTSETDTQYF
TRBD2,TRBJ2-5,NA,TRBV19,TGTGCCAGTAGTATGGGACTAGCGGGCCAAGAGACCCAGTACTTC,CASSMGLAGQETQYF
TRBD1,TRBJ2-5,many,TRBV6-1,TGTGCCAGCAGTGTACAGGGGCTTTTATGGGAGACCCAGTACTTC,CASSVQGLLWETQYF
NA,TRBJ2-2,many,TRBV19,TGTGCCAGTAGTATTGGGGGAGGCACCGGGGAGCTGTTTTTT,CASSIGGGTGELFF
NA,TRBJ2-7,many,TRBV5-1,TGCGCCAGCATGGACGGGGCCACGGCCTCCGAGCAGTACTTC,CASMDGATASEQYF